Sequencing of this T cell receptor beta chain was carried out in a study of graft-versus-host responses after intestinal transplantation. Across the whole study: Following induction with anti-thymocyte globulin, all recipients were given tacrolimus and steroids for two to three years.

General observations from the study: The study associated peak circulating GvH clone levels with early post-transplant HvG declines. GvH clonotypes were identified within recipient marrow, with a subset emerging first in ileum or blood. When patients had graft-donor T cell macrochimerism, their allografts held high graft-versus-host to host-versus-graft clonal ratios.

This CDR3 is 17 amino acids long. The germline V gene encodes CDR1 MNHEY and CDR2 SMNVEV (reference sequence). Trimming took 8 bases from V and 4 from J; bases not matched to a gene: 15. Note on this clone: The antigen remains undetermined.

The data were produced by immunoSEQ multiplex PCR, yet TCRdb's version contains in-frame clones alone and is incomplete. The sample has 70,000 to 100,000 clones, less than 90% seen once. This sample comprised unstimulated CD4+ T cells sorted from spleen or lymph node cells, obtained before intestinal transplant. The J gene is TRBJ2-7, the V gene TRBV27; 12 bases are a match to TRBD1. The TCR originated in a human donor who received an intestinal transplant. CDR3 region: CASGYEGGTGGAYEQYF. CDR3 coding DNA: TGTGCCAGCGGATATGAGGGAGGGACAGGGGGCGCATACGAGCAGTACTTC.